This paragraph reports one T cell receptor (beta chain). TCRdb processed the reads anew with MiXCR; each CDR3 protein has one entry. The sample shows 200,000 to 300,000 distinct CDR3 sequences, less than 9.5% of them seen only once. This sample is part of a study of T cell repertoires in cytomegalovirus infection. This CDR3 has 13 residues. CDR1 and CDR2 from the germline V gene are SQVTM and ANQGSEA. V dropped 0 bases and J dropped 4 bases, with 9 bases sitting between them. The chain carries TRBV29-1 and TRBJ2-5; D not resolved. The sample comprised PBMCs. The sequence derives from a human donor in good health (CMV status not recorded). Some clones in this sample may be carry-over from other donors' samples. Written as DNA, the CDR3 is TGCAGCGTTGAAGATCGGGCCGGAGAGACCCAGTACTTC. Translation gives CSVEDRAGETQYF.